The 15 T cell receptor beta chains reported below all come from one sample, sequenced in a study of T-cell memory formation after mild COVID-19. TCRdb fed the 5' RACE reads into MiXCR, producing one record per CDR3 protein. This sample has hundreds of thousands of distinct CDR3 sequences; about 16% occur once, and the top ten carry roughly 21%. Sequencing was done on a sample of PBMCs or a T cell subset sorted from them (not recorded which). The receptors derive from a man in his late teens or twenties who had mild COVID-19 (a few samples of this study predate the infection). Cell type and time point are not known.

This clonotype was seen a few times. The chain's CDR3 is CASSLGPDSYNEQFF. In DNA, the CDR3 is TGTGCCAGCAGCTTAGGCCCCGACTCCTACAATGAGCAGTTCTTC. The rearrangement joins TRBV7-3 to TRBJ2-1; D ambiguous. The CDR3 spans 15 residues. Germline assignment: CDR1 SGHTA and CDR2 FQGTGA. Between the trimmed V and J ends, which lost 2 bases and 0 bases, there was a span of 8 bases. The full variable domain, with the rest looked up from reference TRBV7-3 and TRBJ2-1, is GAGVSQTPSNKVTEKGKYVELRCDPISGHTALYWYRQSLGQGPEFLIYFQGTGAADDSGLPNDRFFAVRPEGSVSTLKIQRTERGDSAVYLCASSLGPDSYNEQFFGPGTRLTVL.

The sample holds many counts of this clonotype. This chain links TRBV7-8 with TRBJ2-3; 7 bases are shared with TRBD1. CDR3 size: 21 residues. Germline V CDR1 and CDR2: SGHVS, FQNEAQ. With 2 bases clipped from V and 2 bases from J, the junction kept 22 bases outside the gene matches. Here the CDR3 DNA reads TGTGCCAGCAGCTTACCGATCCCCGGGACGCCCGGGACAGTCTACACAGATACGCAGTATTTT. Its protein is CASSLPIPGTPGTVYTDTQYF.

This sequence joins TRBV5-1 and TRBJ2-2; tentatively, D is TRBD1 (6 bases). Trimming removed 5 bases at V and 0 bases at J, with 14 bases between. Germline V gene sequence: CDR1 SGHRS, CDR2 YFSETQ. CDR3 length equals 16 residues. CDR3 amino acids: CASRGSRGANTGELFF. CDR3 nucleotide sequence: TGCGCCAGCAGGGGGAGCAGGGGCGCGAACACCGGGGAGCTGTTTTTT.

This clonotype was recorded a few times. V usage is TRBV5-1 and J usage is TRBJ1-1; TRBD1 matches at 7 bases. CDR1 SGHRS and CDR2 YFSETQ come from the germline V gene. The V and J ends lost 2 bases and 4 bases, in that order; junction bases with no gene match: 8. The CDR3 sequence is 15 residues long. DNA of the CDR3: TGCGCCAGCAGCTTCCCCCGACAGGGCGGCACTGAAGCTTTCTTT. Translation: CASSFPRQGGTEAFF.

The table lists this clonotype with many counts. CDR3 sequence reads: CASSPGDEQYF. The CDR3 DNA reads as TGCGCCAGCAGCCCGGGGGACGAGCAGTACTTC. The chain uses TRBV4-3 and TRBJ2-7, with D tentatively TRBD2 (6 bases). This CDR3 is 11 amino acids long. The germline gives CDR1 LGHNA, CDR2 YSLEER. The germline V and J ends were trimmed by 4 bases and 5 bases, with 6 bases remaining between them.

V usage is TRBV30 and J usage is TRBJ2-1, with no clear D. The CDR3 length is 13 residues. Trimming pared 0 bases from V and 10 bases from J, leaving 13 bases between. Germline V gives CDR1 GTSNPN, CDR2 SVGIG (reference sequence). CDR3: CAWSVYGRSEQFF. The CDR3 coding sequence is TGTGCCTGGAGTGTATATGGCAGGTCCGAGCAGTTCTTC.

For the CDR3, the DNA is TGTGCCAGCAGCGCCCACTACGAGCAGTACTTC. The encoded protein is CASSAHYEQYF. The chain links TRBV12-3 or TRBV12-4 to TRBJ2-7; no definite D call. The length of the CDR3 is 11 residues. V was clipped by 6 bases and J by 3 bases, with 6 bases between them.

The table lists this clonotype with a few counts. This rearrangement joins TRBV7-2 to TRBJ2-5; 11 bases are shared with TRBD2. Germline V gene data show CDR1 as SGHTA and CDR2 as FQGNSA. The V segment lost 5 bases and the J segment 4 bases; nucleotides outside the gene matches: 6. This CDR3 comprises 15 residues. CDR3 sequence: CASSQTSGAGETQYF. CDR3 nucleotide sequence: TGTGCCAGCAGCCAGACTAGCGGGGCAGGAGAGACCCAGTACTTC.

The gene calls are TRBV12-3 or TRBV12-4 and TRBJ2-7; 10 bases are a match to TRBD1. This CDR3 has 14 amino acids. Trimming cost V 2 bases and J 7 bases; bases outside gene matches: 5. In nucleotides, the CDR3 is TGTGCCAGCAGTTTAATTAGGACAGGGGGAGAGCAGTACTTC. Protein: CASSLIRTGGEQYF.

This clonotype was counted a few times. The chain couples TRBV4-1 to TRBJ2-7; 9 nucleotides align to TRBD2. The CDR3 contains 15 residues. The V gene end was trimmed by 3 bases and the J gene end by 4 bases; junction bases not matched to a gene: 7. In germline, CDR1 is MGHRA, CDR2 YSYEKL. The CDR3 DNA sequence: TGCGCCAGCAGCCACGCTAGCGGGGCCTTATACGAGCAGTACTTC. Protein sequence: CASSHASGALYEQYF.

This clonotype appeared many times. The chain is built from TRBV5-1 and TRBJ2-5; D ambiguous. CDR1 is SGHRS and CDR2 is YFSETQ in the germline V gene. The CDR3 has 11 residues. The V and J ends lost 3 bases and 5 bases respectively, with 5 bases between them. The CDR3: CASSSTETQYF. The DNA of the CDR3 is TGCGCCAGCAGCTCCACGGAGACCCAGTACTTC. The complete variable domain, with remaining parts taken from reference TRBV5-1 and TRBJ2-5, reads KAGVTQTPRYLIKTRGQQVTLSCSPISGHRSVSWYQQTPGQGLQFLFEYFSETQRNKGNFPGRFSGRQFSNSRSEMNVSTLELGDSALYLCASSSTETQYFGPGTRLLVL.

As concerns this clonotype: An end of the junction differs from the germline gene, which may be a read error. CDR3 DNA: TGTGCCGCCAGGACCCAGGGGGCGACCGGGGAGCTGTTTTTT. It codes for CAARTQGATGELFF. J is TRBJ2-2 and V is TRBV15; 8 nucleotides line up with TRBD1. Germline V gives CDR1 LNHNV, CDR2 YYDKDF (reference sequence). CDR3 size: 14 residues.

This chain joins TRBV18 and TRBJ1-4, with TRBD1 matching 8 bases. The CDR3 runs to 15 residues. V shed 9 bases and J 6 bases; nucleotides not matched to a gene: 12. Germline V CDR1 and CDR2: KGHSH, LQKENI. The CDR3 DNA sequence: TGTGCCAGTGCGGAATCAGGGGGCCCTCATGAAAAACTGTTTTTT. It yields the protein CASAESGGPHEKLFF.

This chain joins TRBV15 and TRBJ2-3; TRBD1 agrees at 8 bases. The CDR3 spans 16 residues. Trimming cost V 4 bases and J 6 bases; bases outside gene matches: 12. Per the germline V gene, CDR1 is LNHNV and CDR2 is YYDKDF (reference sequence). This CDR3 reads CATSTLQGARPDTQYF. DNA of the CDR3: TGTGCCACCAGCACACTGCAGGGGGCAAGGCCCGATACGCAGTATTTT. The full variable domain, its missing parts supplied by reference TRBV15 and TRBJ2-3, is DAMVIQNPRYQVTQFGKPVTLSCSQTLNHNVMYWYQQKSSQAPKLLFHYYDKDFNNEADTPDNFQSRRPNTSFCFLDIRSPGLGDTAMYLCATSTLQGARPDTQYFGPGTRLTVL.

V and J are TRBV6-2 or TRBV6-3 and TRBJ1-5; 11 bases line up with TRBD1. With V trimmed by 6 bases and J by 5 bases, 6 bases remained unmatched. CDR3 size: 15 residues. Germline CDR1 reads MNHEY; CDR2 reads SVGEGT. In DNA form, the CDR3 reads TGTGCCAGCAGCAGGGACAGGGGGGACTATCAGCCCCAGCATTTT. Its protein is CASSRDRGDYQPQHF.